The 23 T cell receptor beta chains reported below all come from one sample, sequenced in a study of cytomegalovirus exposure and HLA in healthy donors. The PCR employed 60 Vbeta primers together with 13 Jbeta primers. Sequencing was performed with immunoSEQ multiplex PCR; in TCRdb, only in-frame clones are kept and a portion is missing. The repertoire holds more than 80,000 clones, around three fifths seen once, with 15% in the top ten. Source material: PBMCs. Every receptor here comes from a woman aged 40 to 49 in good health and CMV-seropositive.

This chain connects TRBV30 to TRBJ2-3; TRBD2 is a possible D gene (7 bases). The ends were cut back, 4 bases at V and 0 bases at J, with 14 bases in the middle. The CDR3 is made up of 15 amino acids. Germline V lookup: CDR1 GTSNPN, CDR2 SVGIG (reference sequence). The CDR3 spells CAWKQRDTSTDTQYF. Written as DNA, the CDR3 is TGTGCCTGGAAACAGCGGGACACTAGCACAGATACGCAGTATTTT.

V is TRBV15 and J is TRBJ2-2; 13 positions match TRBD2. CDR1 is LNHNV, CDR2 YYDKDF, per germline (reference sequence). The CDR3 consists of 21 residues. The V and J ends lost 5 bases and 1 base, in that order; junction bases with no gene match: 16. Here the CDR3 DNA reads TGTGCCACCAGCGGCCGACTAGCGGGAGGCCCGAAGTATAAGAACACCGGGGAGCTGTTTTTT. It is translated as CATSGRLAGGPKYKNTGELFF.

The chain has TRBV7-2 and TRBJ2-1; TRBD2 agrees at 10 bases. Trimming took 4 bases from V and 7 from J; bases not matched to a gene: 4. CDR3 length: 14 residues. Germline loops: CDR1 SGHTA, CDR2 FQGNSA. The CDR3 nucleotides read TGTGCCAGCAGCTCTAGCGGGAGTAGGAATGAGCAGTTCTTC. This translates into CASSSSGSRNEQFF.

V usage is TRBV2 and J usage is TRBJ2-1; 10 bases match TRBD2. Trimming removed 8 bases from V and 7 bases from J; junction bases left unmatched: 8. The germline CDR1 and CDR2 sequences are SNHLY and FYNNEI. This CDR3 has 14 amino acids. The CDR3 sequence is CASVRTSGNNEQFF. The CDR3, as DNA: TGTGCCAGCGTCCGGACTAGCGGAAATAATGAGCAGTTCTTC.

The chain recombines TRBV28 with TRBJ2-4; D is possibly TRBD1 (6 bases). The CDR3 consists of 13 residues. Between the trimmed V and J ends, which lost 10 bases and 8 bases, there was a span of 18 bases. CDR1 MDHEN and CDR2 SYDVKM come from the germline V gene. CDR3 sequence (DNA): TGTGCCACCGGACAGCAGCTTAGTGACATTCAGTACTTC. Its translation: CATGQQLSDIQYF. Filled out from reference TRBV28 and TRBJ2-4, the complete variable domain reads DVKVTQSSRYLVKRTGEKVFLECVQDMDHENMFWYRQDPGLGLRLIYFSYDVKMKEKGDIPEGYSVSREKKERFSLILESASTNQTSMYLCATGQQLSDIQYFGAGTRLSVL.

This clone occurred a few times. The CDR3 DNA reads TGTGCCAGCTCTCGGACAGGCGAGACCCAGTACTTC. Protein sequence: CASSRTGETQYF. This chain joins TRBV19 and TRBJ2-5, with 7 positions matching TRBD1. This CDR3 is built from 12 residues. Germline V gene lookup returns CDR1 LNHDA and CDR2 SQIVND (reference sequence). Trimming at V came to 9 bases and at J to 5 bases, leaving 6 bases not matched to a gene.

This clone appeared once. V is TRBV7-9 and J is TRBJ2-7; 10 bases line up with TRBD1. Germline V gene sequence: CDR1 SEHNR, CDR2 FQNEAQ (reference sequence). CDR3 length: 12 amino acids. Unmatched junction bases numbered 5, after V lost 10 bases and J lost 5 bases. The CDR3, as DNA: TGTGCCACCCGGGACAGGGGTCACGAGCAGTACTTC. Translation gives CATRDRGHEQYF.

Only a few counts were recorded for this clone. The gene calls are TRBV6-1 and TRBJ2-1; TRBD1 matches at 9 bases. The germline V gene encodes CDR1 MNHNS and CDR2 SASEGT. The CDR3 length is 15 residues. V shed 6 bases, J shed 0 bases, and the junction held 3 bases outside the gene matches. The CDR3: CASRWDRASYNEQFF. The DNA of the CDR3 is TGTGCCAGCAGATGGGACAGGGCCTCCTACAATGAGCAGTTCTTC.

The V and J genes are TRBV28 and TRBJ2-5; D is possibly TRBD2 (7 bases). V shed 6 bases and J shed 3 bases, with 17 bases lying between them. The CDR3 totals 15 residues. Looked up from germline, CDR1 is MDHEN and CDR2 is SYDVKM. CDR3 coding DNA: TGTGCCAGCAGCTTAAGAGGGGGGGAGGAAGAGACCCAGTACTTC. Encoded protein: CASSLRGGEEETQYF.

The chain recombines TRBV18 with TRBJ1-2; 7 bases match TRBD1. V lost 3 bases and J lost 8; bases outside the gene matches: 9. Germline V gene data show CDR1 as KGHSH and CDR2 as LQKENI. This CDR3 spans 14 amino acids. CDR3 nucleotide sequence: TGTGCCAGCTCACCCGACACAGGGGAACACGGCTACACCTTC. Encoded protein: CASSPDTGEHGYTF.

The chain combines TRBV19 with TRBJ2-5; possible D gene TRBD1, 6 bases. V gave up 7 bases and J gave up 2 bases, with 17 bases separating them. Germline CDR1 reads LNHDA; CDR2 reads SQIVND (reference sequence). The CDR3 loop spans 15 amino acids. The DNA of the CDR3 is TGTGCCAGTATGAGGAAGACAGGCACACAAGAGACCCAGTACTTC. The encoded protein is CASMRKTGTQETQYF.

This chain uses TRBV5-1 with TRBJ2-1; D may be TRBD2 (6 bases). CDR3 length: 15 amino acids. Germline V lookup: CDR1 SGHRS, CDR2 YFSETQ. Trimming cost V 3 bases and J 6 bases, with 16 bases left between them. CDR3 in amino acids: CASSSEYRGINEQFF. The CDR3 DNA reads as TGCGCCAGCAGCTCGGAGTATCGGGGGATCAATGAGCAGTTCTTC.

The V gene is TRBV7-2, the J gene TRBJ1-1, with TRBD1 matching 8 bases. The CDR3 is made up of 15 amino acids. The J segment lost 5 bases and the V segment lost 0 bases, leaving 5 bases of the junction unmatched. Germline-derived CDR1 and CDR2 are SGHTA and FQGNSA. CDR3 DNA sequence: TGTGCCAGCAGCTTAGCTTATAACAGGGGGACTGAAGCTTTCTTT. This sequence encodes CASSLAYNRGTEAFF.

CDR3 DNA: TGTGCCAGCAGCACCGGGACAGGGTGGAGGATGAACACTGAAGCTTTCTTT. This sequence encodes CASSTGTGWRMNTEAFF. J is TRBJ1-1 and V is TRBV28; 9 nucleotides line up with TRBD1. Germline CDR1 and CDR2: MDHEN and SYDVKM. CDR3 length: 17 residues. V lost 6 bases, J lost 0 bases, and 11 bases stayed unmatched.

This clone appeared a single time. Mismatch with germline at one junction end may stem from a read error. The chain links TRBV5-1 to TRBJ2-7, with 7 bases fitting TRBD1. This CDR3 has 14 residues. Germline V gene sequence: CDR1 SGHRS, CDR2 YFSETQ. The CDR3 DNA follows: TGTGCCAGCAGCTTTGGGCGGACAGGAGGTAGGCAGTACTTC. It codes for CASSFGRTGGRQYF.

This clone was observed a handful of times. The V gene is TRBV28, the J gene TRBJ1-4, with TRBD1 matching over 8 bases. Trimming removed 7 bases from V and 8 bases from J; junction bases left unmatched: 6. CDR1 is MDHEN, CDR2 SYDVKM, per germline. CDR3 length equals 13 residues. The CDR3 protein is CASNQGAEEKLFF. Here the CDR3 DNA reads TGTGCCAGCAACCAGGGGGCTGAAGAAAAACTGTTTTTT.

The chain is built from TRBV6-1 and TRBJ1-3; tentative D call: TRBD1 (6 bases). Trimming removed 6 bases from V and 3 bases from J, with 15 bases in between. The germline gives CDR1 MNHNS, CDR2 SASEGT. This CDR3 contains 15 residues. The CDR3 DNA is TGTGCCAGCAGCCTTTCGGGGGGCAGTGGAAACACCATATATTTT. Translated: CASSLSGGSGNTIYF.

The genes are TRBV18 and TRBJ2-3; D unresolved. The CDR3 runs 11 residues. V was pared by 0 bases and J by 8 bases, with 3 bases between. Germline V gene lookup returns CDR1 KGHSH and CDR2 LQKENI. The CDR3 DNA sequence: TGTGCCAGCTCACCACCCGGTACGCAGTATTTT. This translates into CASSPPGTQYF.

This chain uses TRBV11-3 with TRBJ2-1; TRBD2 matches 12 bases. V lost 0 bases, J lost 7 bases, and 4 bases stayed unmatched. The CDR3 runs to 16 residues. The germline V gene encodes CDR1 SGHNT and CDR2 YENEEA. Here the CDR3 reads CASSLDGLAGGNEQFF. The CDR3 DNA follows: TGTGCCAGCAGCTTAGATGGCCTAGCGGGAGGGAATGAGCAGTTCTTC.

This clone has just a few counts. J is TRBJ2-1 and V is TRBV27, with TRBD2 identical over 9 bases. Germline V lookup: CDR1 MNHEY, CDR2 SMNVEV (reference sequence). Trimming at V came to 2 bases and at J to 6 bases, leaving 5 bases not matched to a gene. The CDR3 consists of 15 residues. The CDR3 loop is CASSLQPSGVNEQFF. The CDR3 nucleotides are TGTGCCAGCAGTTTACAACCTAGCGGGGTCAATGAGCAGTTCTTC.

The chain couples TRBV4-3 to TRBJ2-1; TRBD2 agrees at 11 bases. Germline CDR1 and CDR2: LGHNA and YSLEER. There are 15 residues in the CDR3. The ends lost 4 bases at V and 9 bases at J; junction bases unmatched: 8. CDR3: CASSLVLAGVAEQFF. The CDR3 nucleotides read TGCGCCAGCAGCCTCGTACTAGCGGGAGTGGCTGAGCAGTTCTTC.

As DNA, the CDR3 is TGTGCCAGCAGCTTAGATTCTGCTAGCGTTGAGGATGAGCAGTTCTTC. Protein sequence: CASSLDSASVEDEQFF. The rearrangement links TRBV11-3 to TRBJ2-1; possibly TRBD2 for D (6 bases). Deletions cut 0 bases from V and 8 bases from J, with 17 bases between. This CDR3 comprises 16 residues. The germline V gene has CDR1 SGHNT and CDR2 YENEEA.

Turning to this clone: The junction departs from the called germline gene at one end, perhaps through a read error. The rearrangement uses TRBV2 and TRBJ2-7; 9 bases match TRBD2. This CDR3 spans 14 amino acids. In germline, CDR1 is SNHLY, CDR2 FYNNEI. The CDR3 region is CTSSATSGSYEQYF. For the CDR3, the DNA is TGTACCAGCAGCGCGACTAGCGGCTCCTACGAGCAGTACTTC.